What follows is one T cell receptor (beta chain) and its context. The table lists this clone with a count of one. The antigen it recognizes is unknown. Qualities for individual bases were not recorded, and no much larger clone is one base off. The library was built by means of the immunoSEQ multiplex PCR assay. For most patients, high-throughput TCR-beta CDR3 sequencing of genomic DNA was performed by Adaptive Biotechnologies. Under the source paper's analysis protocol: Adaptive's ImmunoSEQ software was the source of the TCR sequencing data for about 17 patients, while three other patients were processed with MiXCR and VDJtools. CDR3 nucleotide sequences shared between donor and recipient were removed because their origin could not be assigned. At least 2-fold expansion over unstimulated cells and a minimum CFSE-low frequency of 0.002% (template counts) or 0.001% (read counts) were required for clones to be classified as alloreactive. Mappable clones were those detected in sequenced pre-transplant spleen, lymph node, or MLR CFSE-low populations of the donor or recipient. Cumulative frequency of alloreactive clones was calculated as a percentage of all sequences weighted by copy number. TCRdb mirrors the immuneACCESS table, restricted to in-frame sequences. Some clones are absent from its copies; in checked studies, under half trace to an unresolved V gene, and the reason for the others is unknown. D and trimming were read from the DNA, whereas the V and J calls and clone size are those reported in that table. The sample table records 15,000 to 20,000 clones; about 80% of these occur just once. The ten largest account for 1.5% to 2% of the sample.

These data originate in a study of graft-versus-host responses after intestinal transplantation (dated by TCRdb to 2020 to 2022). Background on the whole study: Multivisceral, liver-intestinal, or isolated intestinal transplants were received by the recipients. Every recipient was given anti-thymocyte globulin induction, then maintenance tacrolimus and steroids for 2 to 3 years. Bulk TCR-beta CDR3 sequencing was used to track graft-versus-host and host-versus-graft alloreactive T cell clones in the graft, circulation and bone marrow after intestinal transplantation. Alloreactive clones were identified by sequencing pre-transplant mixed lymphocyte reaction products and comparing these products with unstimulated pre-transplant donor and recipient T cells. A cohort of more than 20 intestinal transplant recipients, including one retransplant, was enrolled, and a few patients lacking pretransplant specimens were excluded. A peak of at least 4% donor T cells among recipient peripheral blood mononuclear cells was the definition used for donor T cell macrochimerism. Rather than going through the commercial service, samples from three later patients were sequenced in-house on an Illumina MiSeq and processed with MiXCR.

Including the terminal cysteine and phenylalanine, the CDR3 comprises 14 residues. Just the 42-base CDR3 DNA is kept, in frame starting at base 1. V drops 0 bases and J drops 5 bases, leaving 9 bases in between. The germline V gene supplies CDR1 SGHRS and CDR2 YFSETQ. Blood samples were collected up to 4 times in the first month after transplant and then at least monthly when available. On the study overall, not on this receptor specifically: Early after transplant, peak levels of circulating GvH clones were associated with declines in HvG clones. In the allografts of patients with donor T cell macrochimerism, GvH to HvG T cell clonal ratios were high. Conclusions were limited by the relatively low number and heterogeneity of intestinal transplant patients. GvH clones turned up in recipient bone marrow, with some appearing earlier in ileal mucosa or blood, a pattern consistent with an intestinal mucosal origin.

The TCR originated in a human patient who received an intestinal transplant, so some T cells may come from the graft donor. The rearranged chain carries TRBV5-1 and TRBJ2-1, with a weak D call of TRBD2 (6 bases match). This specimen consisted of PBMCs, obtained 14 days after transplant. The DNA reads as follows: TGCGCCAGCAGCTTGGTGGCGGGGAACAATGAGCAGTTCTTC. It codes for CASSLVAGNNEQFF. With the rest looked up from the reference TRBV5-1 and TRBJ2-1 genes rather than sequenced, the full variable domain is KAGVTQTPRYLIKTRGQQVTLSCSPISGHRSVSWYQQTPGQGLQFLFEYFSETQRNKGNFPGRFSGRQFSNSRSEMNVSTLELGDSALYLCASSLVAGNNEQFFGPGTRLTVL.